This note documents a single T cell receptor beta chain sequence. This entry belongs to a study of shared clonotypes between healthy human individuals. Genomic DNA of each subset was evenly split across several immunoSEQ plates. Assay: immunoSEQ multiplex PCR; the TCRdb copy retains only in-frame clones and omits some. The table shows 1.6 million or so clones, with roughly 96% occurring only once. Losses at the gene ends were 1 base for V and 3 bases for J; bases not matched to a gene: 5. This CDR3 spans 16 amino acids. The germline V gene encodes CDR1 LNHNV and CDR2 YYDKDF (reference sequence). Sample: naive CD4+ T cells sorted from blood. Subset specified: CD45RA+ positively selected. The sequence derives from a man under 40 in good health. J is TRBJ2-7 and V is TRBV15, with 11 bases identical to TRBD1. The CDR3 loop reads CATSRVIGTGGYEQYF. The CDR3 DNA sequence: TGTGCCACCAGCAGAGTTATTGGGACAGGGGGCTACGAGCAGTACTTC. The full variable domain, rest sourced from reference TRBV15 and TRBJ2-7, is DAMVIQNPRYQVTQFGKPVTLSCSQTLNHNVMYWYQQKSSQAPKLLFHYYDKDFNNEADTPDNFQSRRPNTSFCFLDIRSPGLGDTAMYLCATSRVIGTGGYEQYFGPGTRLTVT.